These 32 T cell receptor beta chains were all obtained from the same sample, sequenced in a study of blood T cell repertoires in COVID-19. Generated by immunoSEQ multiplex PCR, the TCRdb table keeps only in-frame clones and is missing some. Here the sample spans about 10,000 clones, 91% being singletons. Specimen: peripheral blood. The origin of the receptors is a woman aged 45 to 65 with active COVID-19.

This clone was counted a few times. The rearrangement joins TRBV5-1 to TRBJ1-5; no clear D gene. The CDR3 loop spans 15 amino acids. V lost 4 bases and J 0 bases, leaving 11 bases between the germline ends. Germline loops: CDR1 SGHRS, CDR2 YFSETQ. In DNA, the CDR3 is TGCGCCAGCAGCCCGGGAGAATATAGCAATCAGCCCCAGCATTTT. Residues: CASSPGEYSNQPQHF.

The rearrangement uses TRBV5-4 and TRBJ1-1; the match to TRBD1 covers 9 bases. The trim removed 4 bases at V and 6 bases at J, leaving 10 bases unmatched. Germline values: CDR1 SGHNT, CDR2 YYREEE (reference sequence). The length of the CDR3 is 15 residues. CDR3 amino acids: CASSGKTGGEAEAFF. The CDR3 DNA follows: TGTGCCAGCAGCGGCAAGACAGGGGGAGAGGCTGAAGCTTTCTTT.

CDR3 nucleotide sequence: TGCGCCAGCAGCGAAGCGGTAAGCTCCTACAATGAGCAGTTCTTC. Translation gives CASSEAVSSYNEQFF. The chain combines TRBV5-1 with TRBJ2-1; a weak D match, TRBD2 (5 bases). V lost 4 bases and J 0 bases, leaving 11 bases between the germline ends. This CDR3 contains 15 residues. The germline gives CDR1 SGHRS, CDR2 YFSETQ.

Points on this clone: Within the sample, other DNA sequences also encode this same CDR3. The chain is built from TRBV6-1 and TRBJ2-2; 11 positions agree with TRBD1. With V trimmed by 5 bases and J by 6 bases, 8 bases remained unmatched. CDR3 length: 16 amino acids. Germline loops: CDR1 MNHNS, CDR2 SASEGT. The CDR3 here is CASSQGQGAGAGELFF. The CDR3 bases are TGTGCCAGCAGTCAAGGACAGGGGGCCGGCGCCGGGGAGCTGTTTTTT.

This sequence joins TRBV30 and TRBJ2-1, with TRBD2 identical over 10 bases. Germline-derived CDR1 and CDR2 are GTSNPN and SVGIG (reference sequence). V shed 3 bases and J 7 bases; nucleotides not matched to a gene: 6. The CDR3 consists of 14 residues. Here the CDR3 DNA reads TGTGCCTGGAGCAGTAGCGGGAGGTGGAATGAGCAGTTCTTC. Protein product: CAWSSSGRWNEQFF.

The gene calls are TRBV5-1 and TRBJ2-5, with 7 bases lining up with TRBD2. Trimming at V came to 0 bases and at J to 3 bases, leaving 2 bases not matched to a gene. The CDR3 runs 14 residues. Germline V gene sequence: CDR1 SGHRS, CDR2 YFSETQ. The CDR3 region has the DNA TGCGCCAGCAGCTTGGTCGCGGGAGAAGAGACCCAGTACTTC. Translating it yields CASSLVAGEETQYF.

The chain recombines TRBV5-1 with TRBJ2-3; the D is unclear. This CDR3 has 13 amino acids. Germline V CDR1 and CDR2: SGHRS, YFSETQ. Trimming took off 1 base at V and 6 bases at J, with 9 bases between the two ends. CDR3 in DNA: TGCGCCAGCAGCTTGTGGAGTACCGATACGCAGTATTTT. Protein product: CASSLWSTDTQYF.

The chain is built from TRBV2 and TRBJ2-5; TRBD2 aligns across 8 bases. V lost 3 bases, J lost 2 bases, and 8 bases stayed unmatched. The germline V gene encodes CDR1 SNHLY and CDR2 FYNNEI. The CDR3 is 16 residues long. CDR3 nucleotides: TGTGCCAGCAGTGAGTTACTAGCGGACTTACAAGAGACCCAGTACTTC. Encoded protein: CASSELLADLQETQYF. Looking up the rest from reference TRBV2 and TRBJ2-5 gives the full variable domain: EPEVTQTPSHQVTQMGQEVILRCVPISNHLYFYWYRQILGQKVEFLVSFYNNEISEKSEIFDDQFSVERPDGSNFTLKIRSTKLEDSAMYFCASSELLADLQETQYFGPGTRLLVL.

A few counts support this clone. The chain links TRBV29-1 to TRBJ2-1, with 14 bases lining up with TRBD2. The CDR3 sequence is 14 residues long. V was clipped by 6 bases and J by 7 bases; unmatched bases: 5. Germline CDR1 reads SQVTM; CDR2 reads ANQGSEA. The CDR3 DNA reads TGCAGCGTGCCCGGGACTAGCGGGAGTAATGAGCAGTTCTTC. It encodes CSVPGTSGSNEQFF.

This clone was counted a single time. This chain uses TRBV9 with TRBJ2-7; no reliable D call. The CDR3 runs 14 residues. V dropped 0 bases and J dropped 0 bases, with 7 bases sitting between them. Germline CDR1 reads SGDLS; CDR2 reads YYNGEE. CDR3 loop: CASSVADFSYEQYF. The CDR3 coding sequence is TGTGCCAGCAGCGTAGCTGACTTCTCCTACGAGCAGTACTTC. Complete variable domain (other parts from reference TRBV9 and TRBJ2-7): DSGVTQTPKHLITATGQRVTLRCSPRSGDLSVYWYQQSLDQGLQFLIQYYNGEERAKGNILERFSAQQFPDLHSELNLSSLELGDSALYFCASSVADFSYEQYFGPGTRLTVT.

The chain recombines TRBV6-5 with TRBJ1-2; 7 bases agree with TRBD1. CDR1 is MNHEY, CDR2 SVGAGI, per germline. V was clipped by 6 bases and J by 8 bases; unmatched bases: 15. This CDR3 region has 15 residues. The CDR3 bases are TGTGCCAGCAGCGCTTGGGACAGAAAAGAGGAGGGCTACACCTTC. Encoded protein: CASSAWDRKEEGYTF.

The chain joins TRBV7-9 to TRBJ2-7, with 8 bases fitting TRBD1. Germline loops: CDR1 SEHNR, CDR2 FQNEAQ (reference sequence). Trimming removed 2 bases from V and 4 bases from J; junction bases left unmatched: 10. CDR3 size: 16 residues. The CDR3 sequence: CASSLFNSGGEYEQYF. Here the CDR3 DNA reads TGTGCCAGCAGCTTATTCAATTCAGGGGGCGAGTACGAGCAGTACTTC. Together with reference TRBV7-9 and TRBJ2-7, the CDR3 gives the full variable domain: DTGVSQNPRHKITKRGQNVTFRCDPISEHNRLYWYRQTLGQGPEFLTYFQNEAQLEKSRLLSDRFSAERPKGSFSTLEIQRTEQGDSAMYLCASSLFNSGGEYEQYFGPGTRLTVT.

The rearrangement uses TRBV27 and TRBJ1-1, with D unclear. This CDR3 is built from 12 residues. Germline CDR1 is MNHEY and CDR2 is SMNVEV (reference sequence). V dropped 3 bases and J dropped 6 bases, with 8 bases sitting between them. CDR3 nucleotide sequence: TGTGCCAGCAGTTTCTTAGCGTCTGAAGCTTTCTTT. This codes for CASSFLASEAFF.

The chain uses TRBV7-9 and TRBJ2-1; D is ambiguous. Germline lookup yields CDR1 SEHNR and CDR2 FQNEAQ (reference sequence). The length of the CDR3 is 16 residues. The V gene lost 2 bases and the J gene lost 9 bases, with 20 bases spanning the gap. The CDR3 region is CASSLSGRSSVGEQFF. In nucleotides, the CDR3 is TGTGCCAGCAGCTTAAGTGGCAGGTCCTCCGTGGGTGAGCAGTTCTTC.

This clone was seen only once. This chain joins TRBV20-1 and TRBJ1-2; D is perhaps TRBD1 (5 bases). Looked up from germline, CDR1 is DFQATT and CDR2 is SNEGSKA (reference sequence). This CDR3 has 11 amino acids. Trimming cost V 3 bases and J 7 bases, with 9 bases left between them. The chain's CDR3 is CSARRRVGYTF. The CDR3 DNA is TGCAGTGCTAGGCGCAGGGTTGGCTACACCTTC.

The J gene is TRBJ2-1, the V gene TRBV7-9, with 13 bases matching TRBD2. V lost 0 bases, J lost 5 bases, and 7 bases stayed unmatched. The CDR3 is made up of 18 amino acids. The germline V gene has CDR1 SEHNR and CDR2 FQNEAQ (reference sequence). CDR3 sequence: CASSLAGLAGKSDNEQFF. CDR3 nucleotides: TGTGCCAGCAGCTTAGCGGGACTAGCGGGAAAGAGTGACAATGAGCAGTTCTTC. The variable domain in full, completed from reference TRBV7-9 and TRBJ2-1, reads DTGVSQNPRHKITKRGQNVTFRCDPISEHNRLYWYRQTLGQGPEFLTYFQNEAQLEKSRLLSDRFSAERPKGSFSTLEIQRTEQGDSAMYLCASSLAGLAGKSDNEQFFGPGTRLTVL.

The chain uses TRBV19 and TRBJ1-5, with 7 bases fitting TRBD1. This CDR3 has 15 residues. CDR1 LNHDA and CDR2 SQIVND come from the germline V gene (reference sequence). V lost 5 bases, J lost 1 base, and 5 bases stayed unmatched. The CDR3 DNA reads TGTGCCAGTAGTTATACAGGGGTGAGCAATCAGCCCCAGCATTTT. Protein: CASSYTGVSNQPQHF.

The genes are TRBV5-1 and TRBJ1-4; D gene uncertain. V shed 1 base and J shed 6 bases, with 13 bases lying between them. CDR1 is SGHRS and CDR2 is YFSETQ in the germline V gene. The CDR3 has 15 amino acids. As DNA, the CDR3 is TGCGCCAGCAGCTTGCAGTGGGCGCGGGATGAAAAACTGTTTTTT. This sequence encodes CASSLQWARDEKLFF.

Here the CDR3 reads CASSLKQGLYGYTF. CDR3 nucleotide sequence: TGTGCCAGCAGCTTGAAGCAGGGGCTCTATGGCTACACCTTC. The rearrangement uses TRBV7-9 and TRBJ1-2; perhaps TRBD1 as D (6 bases). There are 14 residues in the CDR3. Germline CDR1 SEHNR, CDR2 FQNEAQ (reference sequence). Trimming stripped 3 bases from V and 4 bases from J, with 12 bases between.

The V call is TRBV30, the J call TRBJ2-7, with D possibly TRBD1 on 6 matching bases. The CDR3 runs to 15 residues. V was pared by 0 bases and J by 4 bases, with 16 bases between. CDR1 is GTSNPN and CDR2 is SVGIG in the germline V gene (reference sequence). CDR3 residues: CAWSVLPGASYEQYF. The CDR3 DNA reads TGTGCCTGGAGTGTACTTCCAGGGGCCAGTTACGAGCAGTACTTC.

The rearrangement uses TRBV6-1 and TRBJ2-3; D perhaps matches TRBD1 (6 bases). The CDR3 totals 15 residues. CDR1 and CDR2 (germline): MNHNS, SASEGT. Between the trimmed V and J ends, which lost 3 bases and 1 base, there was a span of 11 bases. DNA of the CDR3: TGTGCCAGCAGTGACCAGGGGTTAGGCACAGATACGCAGTATTTT. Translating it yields CASSDQGLGTDTQYF.

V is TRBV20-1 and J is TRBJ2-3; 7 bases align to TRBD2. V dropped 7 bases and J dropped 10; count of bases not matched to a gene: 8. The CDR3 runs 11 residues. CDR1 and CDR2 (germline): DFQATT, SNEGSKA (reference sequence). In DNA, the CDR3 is TGCAGTGTCGCGAGGGAGGGGTCGCAGTATTTT. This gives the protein CSVAREGSQYF.

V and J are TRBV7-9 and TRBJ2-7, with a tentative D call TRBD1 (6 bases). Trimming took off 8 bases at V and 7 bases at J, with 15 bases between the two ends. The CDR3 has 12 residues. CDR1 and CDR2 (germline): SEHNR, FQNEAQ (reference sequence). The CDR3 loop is CASQWGPGEQYF. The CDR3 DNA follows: TGTGCCAGCCAGTGGGGGCCGGGTGAGCAGTACTTC.

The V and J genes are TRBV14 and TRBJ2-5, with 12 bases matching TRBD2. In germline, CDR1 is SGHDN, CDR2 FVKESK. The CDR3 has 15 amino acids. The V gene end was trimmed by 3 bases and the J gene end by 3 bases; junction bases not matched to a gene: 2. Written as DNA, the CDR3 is TGTGCCAGCAGCCAGACTAGCGGGAGTGAAGAGACCCAGTACTTC. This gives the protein CASSQTSGSEETQYF. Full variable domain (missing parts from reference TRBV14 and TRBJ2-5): EAGVTQFPSHSVIEKGQTVTLRCDPISGHDNLYWYRRVMGKEIKFLLHFVKESKQDESGMPNNRFLAERTGGTYSTLKVQPAELEDSGVYFCASSQTSGSEETQYFGPGTRLLVL.

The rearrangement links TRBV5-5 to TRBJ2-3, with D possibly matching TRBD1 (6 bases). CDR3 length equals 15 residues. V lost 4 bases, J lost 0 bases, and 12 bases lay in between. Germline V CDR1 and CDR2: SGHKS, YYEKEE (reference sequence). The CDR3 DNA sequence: TGTGCCAGCAGCGGTTCGGGACAAAGCACAGATACGCAGTATTTT. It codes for CASSGSGQSTDTQYF. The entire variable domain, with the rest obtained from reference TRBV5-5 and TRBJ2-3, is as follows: DAGVTQSPTHLIKTRGQQVTLRCSPISGHKSVSWYQQVLGQGPQFIFQYYEKEERGRGNFPDRFSARQFPNYSSELNVNALLLGDSALYLCASSGSGQSTDTQYFGPGTRLTVL.

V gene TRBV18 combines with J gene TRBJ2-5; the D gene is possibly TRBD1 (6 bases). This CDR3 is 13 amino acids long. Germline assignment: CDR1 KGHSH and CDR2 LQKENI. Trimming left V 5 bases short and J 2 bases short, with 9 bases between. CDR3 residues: CASSTGNQETQYF. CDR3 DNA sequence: TGTGCCAGCTCAACAGGGAATCAAGAGACCCAGTACTTC.

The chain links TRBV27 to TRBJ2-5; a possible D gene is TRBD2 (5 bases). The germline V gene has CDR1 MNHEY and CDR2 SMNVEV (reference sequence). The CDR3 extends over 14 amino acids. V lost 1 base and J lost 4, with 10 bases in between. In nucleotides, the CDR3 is TGTGCCAGCAGTTTATTCCTCGGGGTAGAGACCCAGTACTTC. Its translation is CASSLFLGVETQYF.

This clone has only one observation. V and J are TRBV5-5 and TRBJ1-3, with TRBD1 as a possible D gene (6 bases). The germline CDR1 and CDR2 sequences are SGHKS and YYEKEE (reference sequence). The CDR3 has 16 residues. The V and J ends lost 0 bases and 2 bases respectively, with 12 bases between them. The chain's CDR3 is CASSLVWGRAGNTIYF. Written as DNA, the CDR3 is TGTGCCAGCAGCTTGGTATGGGGGCGCGCTGGAAACACCATATATTTT.

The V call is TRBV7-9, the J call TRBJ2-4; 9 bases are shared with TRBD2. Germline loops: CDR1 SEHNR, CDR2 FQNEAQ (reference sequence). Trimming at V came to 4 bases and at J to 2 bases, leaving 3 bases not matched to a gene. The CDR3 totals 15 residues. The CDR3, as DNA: TGTGCCAGCAGCTCGGCGGGGGGGCCCAAAAACATTCAGTACTTC. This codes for CASSSAGGPKNIQYF.

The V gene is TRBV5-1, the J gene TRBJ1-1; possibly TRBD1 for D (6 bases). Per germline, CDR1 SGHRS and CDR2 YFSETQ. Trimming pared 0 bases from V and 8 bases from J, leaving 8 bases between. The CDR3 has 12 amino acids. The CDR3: CASSLGDREAFF. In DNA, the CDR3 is TGCGCCAGCAGCTTGGGCGACAGGGAAGCTTTCTTT. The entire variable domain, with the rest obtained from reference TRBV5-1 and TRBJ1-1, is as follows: KAGVTQTPRYLIKTRGQQVTLSCSPISGHRSVSWYQQTPGQGLQFLFEYFSETQRNKGNFPGRFSGRQFSNSRSEMNVSTLELGDSALYLCASSLGDREAFFGQGTRLTVV.

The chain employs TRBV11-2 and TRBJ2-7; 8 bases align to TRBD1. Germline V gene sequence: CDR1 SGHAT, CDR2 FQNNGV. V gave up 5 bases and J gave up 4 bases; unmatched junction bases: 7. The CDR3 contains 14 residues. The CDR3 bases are TGTGCCAGCAGCCTCGAAACAGGGGGTTACGAGCAGTACTTC. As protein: CASSLETGGYEQYF. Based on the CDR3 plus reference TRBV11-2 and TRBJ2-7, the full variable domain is EAGVAQSPRYKIIEKRQSVAFWCNPISGHATLYWYQQILGQGPKLLIQFQNNGVVDDSQLPKDRFSAERLKGVDSTLKIQPAKLEDSAVYLCASSLETGGYEQYFGPGTRLTVT.

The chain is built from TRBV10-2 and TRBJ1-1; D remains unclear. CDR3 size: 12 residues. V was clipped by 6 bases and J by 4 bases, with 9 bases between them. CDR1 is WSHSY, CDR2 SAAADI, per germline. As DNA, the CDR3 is TGCGCCAGCAGCCAGACGGGCACTGAAGCTTTCTTT. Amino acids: CASSQTGTEAFF.